This T cell receptor (beta chain) was captured by sequencing in a study of T-cell reconstitution after alpha-beta-depleted transplantation in children. Overall study findings and caveats: By about two months after transplant, alpha-beta T cells reportedly arose from several hundred graft clones that had expanded.

V was trimmed by 0 bases and J by 2 bases, leaving 7 bases between them. The CDR3 runs to 15 residues. The germline gives CDR1 SGHAT, CDR2 FQNNGV. In its sample, this clonotype was seen a few times. Antigen specificity is unknown. Construction of the TCRbeta library involved unique molecular identifiers. TCRdb called the PCR reads again in MiXCR, with one record for every CDR3 protein. The table lists about 440,000 distinct CDR3 sequences, around two fifths of them singletons, with 27% in the top ten. This rearrangement joins TRBV11-2 to TRBJ2-2; D remains unclear. Sequenced material: PBMCs, taken before TCRalphabeta/CD19-depleted stem cell transplant. This clonotype was obtained from a girl aged 2-10 years with aplastic anemia, due to receive a stem cell transplant. For the CDR3, the DNA is TGTGCCAGCAGCTTAGAAGCTTTTAACACCGGGGAGCTGTTTTTT. Protein product: CASSLEAFNTGELFF.